Listed below are T cell receptor beta chains from one sample, sequenced in a study of blood T cell repertoires in COVID-19. Libraries were prepared by immunoSEQ multiplex PCR; TCRdb keeps only in-frame clonotypes and omits some of them. The data show about 340,000 clones, with 80% to 90% seen just once and about 4% held by the top ten. Source material: PBMCs or T cells enriched from blood (not recorded which). Receptor source: a woman aged 40 to 50 with acute COVID-19. The conserved cysteine and the conserved F or W are not part of the CDR3 here. The order of the fields is J gene, V gene, CDR3 protein.

j_call: TRBJ1-5
v_call: TRBV28
cdr3_aa: ASSLLVMKRLNQPQH

j_call: TRBJ1-5
v_call: TRBV7-3
cdr3_aa: ASSLSRDQPQH

j_call: TRBJ2-5
v_call: TRBV7-7
cdr3_aa: ASSSRGGARETQY

j_call: TRBJ2-6
v_call: TRBV24-1
cdr3_aa: ATSDPGLGGANVLT

j_call: TRBJ1-2
v_call: TRBV6-5
cdr3_aa: ASSFRDWNYGYT

j_call: TRBJ2-6
v_call: TRBV4-1
cdr3_aa: ASRLAGYSGANVLT

j_call: TRBJ2-1
v_call: TRBV4-3
cdr3_aa: ASSPRTGYDNEQF

j_call: TRBJ1-2
v_call: TRBV2
cdr3_aa: ASSLQGQGARGYT

j_call: TRBJ1-4
v_call: TRBV6-5
cdr3_aa: ASSYNRFNEKLF

j_call: TRBJ2-3
v_call: TRBV2
cdr3_aa: ASSIPRGDTQY

j_call: TRBJ1-5
v_call: TRBV28
cdr3_aa: ASSLGQGGQPQH

j_call: TRBJ2-2
v_call: TRBV7-9
cdr3_aa: ASSSPPDFITGELF

j_call: TRBJ1-2
v_call: TRBV5-1
cdr3_aa: ASSVGQDPFGYT

j_call: TRBJ2-5
v_call: TRBV6-5
cdr3_aa: ASSYQTSQETQY

j_call: TRBJ2-1
v_call: TRBV2
cdr3_aa: ASTFETGGNEQF

j_call: TRBJ2-1
v_call: TRBV12-5
cdr3_aa: ASGQIAEQF

j_call: TRBJ2-5
v_call: TRBV1
cdr3_aa: TSSPRRVRETQY

j_call: TRBJ2-7
v_call: TRBV18
cdr3_aa: ASSPTFQGGYEQY

j_call: TRBJ1-6
v_call: TRBV5-6
cdr3_aa: ASSGRTGGAGSPLH

j_call: TRBJ1-4
v_call: TRBV7-9
cdr3_aa: ASSLGTGNEKLF

j_call: TRBJ1-2
v_call: TRBV7-9
cdr3_aa: ASSQGLANYGYT

j_call: TRBJ2-3
v_call: TRBV27
cdr3_aa: ASSSMRLAGTSDTQY

j_call: TRBJ1-1
v_call: TRBV19
cdr3_aa: ASSSQGAVTEAF

j_call: TRBJ1-3
v_call: TRBV19
cdr3_aa: ASSPQSVSGNTIY

j_call: TRBJ1-2
v_call: TRBV18
cdr3_aa: ASSPARDDYGYT

j_call: TRBJ2-5
v_call: TRBV28
cdr3_aa: ASTSGLETQY

j_call: TRBJ1-4
v_call: TRBV15
cdr3_aa: ATSGPVLEKLF

j_call: TRBJ2-1
v_call: TRBV11-3
cdr3_aa: ASSLKAGDYNEQF

j_call: TRBJ2-3
v_call: TRBV6-2/TRBV6-3
cdr3_aa: ASSYLGLATDTQY

j_call: TRBJ2-1
v_call: TRBV5-1
cdr3_aa: ASSLVAGAWNEQF

j_call: TRBJ1-2
v_call: TRBV2
cdr3_aa: ASSARDFGYT

j_call: TRBJ1-1
v_call: TRBV29-1
cdr3_aa: SVVPQINTEAF

j_call: TRBJ2-1
v_call: TRBV9
cdr3_aa: ASSVLGLADYNEQF

j_call: TRBJ2-2
v_call: TRBV3-1/TRBV3-2
cdr3_aa: ASSQVSKTGELF

j_call: TRBJ2-7
v_call: TRBV10-3
cdr3_aa: AISELAGYEQY

j_call: TRBJ2-3
v_call: TRBV4-1
cdr3_aa: ASQAGVDTDTQY

j_call: TRBJ2-1
v_call: TRBV19
cdr3_aa: ASSTRDRDYNEQF

j_call: TRBJ1-5
v_call: TRBV15
cdr3_aa: ATSRDTGKSNQPQH

j_call: TRBJ1-1
v_call: TRBV14
cdr3_aa: ASSSNPGREAF

j_call: TRBJ2-5
v_call: TRBV10-3
cdr3_aa: AISQGDSQETQY